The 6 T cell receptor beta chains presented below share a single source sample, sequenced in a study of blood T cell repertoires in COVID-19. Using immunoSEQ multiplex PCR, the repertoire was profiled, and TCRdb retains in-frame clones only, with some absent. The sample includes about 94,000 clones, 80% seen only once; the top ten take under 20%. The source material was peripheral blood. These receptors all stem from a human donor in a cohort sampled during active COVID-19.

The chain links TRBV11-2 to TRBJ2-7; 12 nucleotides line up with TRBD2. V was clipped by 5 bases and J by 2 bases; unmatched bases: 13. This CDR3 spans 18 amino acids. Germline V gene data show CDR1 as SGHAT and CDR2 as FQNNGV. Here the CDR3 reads CASSGRTSGRSAPYEQYF. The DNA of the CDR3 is TGTGCCAGCAGCGGCAGAACTAGCGGGAGGTCCGCCCCCTACGAGCAGTACTTC.

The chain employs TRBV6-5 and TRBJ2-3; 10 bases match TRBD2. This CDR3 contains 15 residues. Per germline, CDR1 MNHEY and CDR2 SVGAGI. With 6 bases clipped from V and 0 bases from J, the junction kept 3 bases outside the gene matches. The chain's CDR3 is CASRRTSGSTDTQYF. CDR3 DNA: TGTGCCAGCAGAAGGACTAGCGGAAGCACAGATACGCAGTATTTT.

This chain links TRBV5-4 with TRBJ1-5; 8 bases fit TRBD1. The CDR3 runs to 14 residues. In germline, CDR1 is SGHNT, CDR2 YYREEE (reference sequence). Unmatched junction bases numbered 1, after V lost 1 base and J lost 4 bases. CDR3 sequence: CASSLTGGNQPQHF. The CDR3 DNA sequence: TGTGCCAGCAGCTTGACAGGGGGAAATCAGCCCCAGCATTTT. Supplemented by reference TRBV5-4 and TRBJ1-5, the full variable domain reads ETGVTQSPTHLIKTRGQQVTLRCSSQSGHNTVSWYQQALGQGPQFIFQYYREEENGRGNFPPRFSGLQFPNYSSELNVNALELDDSALYLCASSLTGGNQPQHFGDGTRLSIL.

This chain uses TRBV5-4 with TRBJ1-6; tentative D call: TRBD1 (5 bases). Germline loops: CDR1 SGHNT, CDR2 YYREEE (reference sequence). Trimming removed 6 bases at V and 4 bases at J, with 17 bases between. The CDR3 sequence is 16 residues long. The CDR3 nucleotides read TGTGCCAGCACCTTAATCCCGGGGGATTATAATTCACCCCTCCACTTT. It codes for CASTLIPGDYNSPLHF.

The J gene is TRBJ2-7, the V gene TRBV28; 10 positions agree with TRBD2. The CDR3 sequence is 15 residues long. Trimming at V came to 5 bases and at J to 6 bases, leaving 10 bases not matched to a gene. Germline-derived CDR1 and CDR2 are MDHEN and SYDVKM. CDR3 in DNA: TGTGCCAGCAGTCGCCCTTCTAGCGGGAGAACCGAGCAGTACTTC. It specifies CASSRPSSGRTEQYF. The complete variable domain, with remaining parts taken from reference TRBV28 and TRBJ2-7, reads DVKVTQSSRYLVKRTGEKVFLECVQDMDHENMFWYRQDPGLGLRLIYFSYDVKMKEKGDIPEGYSVSREKKERFSLILESASTNQTSMYLCASSRPSSGRTEQYFGPGTRLTVT.

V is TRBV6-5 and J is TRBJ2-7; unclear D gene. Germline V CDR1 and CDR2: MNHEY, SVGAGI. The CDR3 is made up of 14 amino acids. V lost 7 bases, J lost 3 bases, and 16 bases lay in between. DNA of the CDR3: TGTGCCAGCACCCAAGCCAGGCCCAACTACGAGCAGTACTTC. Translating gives CASTQARPNYEQYF.